One and the same sample provided the 11 T cell receptor beta chains below, sequenced in a study of blood T cell repertoires in COVID-19 (dated by TCRdb to 2019 to 2021). Library construction relied on the immunoSEQ multiplex PCR assay. The table was pulled from immuneACCESS by TCRdb, which kept in-frame rearrangements only. Such tables lose some clones; where checked, under half of the loss comes from unresolved V genes, and the rest has no known cause. For this sample there are roughly 250,000 clones; 70% to 90% appear just once. Around 2% of the sample rests with the top ten. The source material was PBMCs or T cells enriched from blood (not recorded which). These receptors were collected from a woman between 45 and 65 years old who had recovered from COVID-19.

The chain carries TRBV28 and TRBJ1-4, with D possibly matching TRBD1 (6 bases). The germline V gene has CDR1 MDHEN and CDR2 SYDVKM. The CDR3 loop spans 15 amino acids. V was clipped by 0 bases and J by 2 bases, with 7 bases between them. CDR3 in DNA: TGTGCCAGCAGTTTATGGGACAGCACTAATGAAAAACTGTTTTTT. Translated, it gives CASSLWDSTNEKLFF.

The chain uses TRBV19 and TRBJ1-4, with 11 bases that match TRBD1. Germline V gives CDR1 LNHDA, CDR2 SQIVND (reference sequence). V shed 3 bases, J shed 6 bases, and the junction held 3 bases outside the gene matches. This CDR3 comprises 15 residues. Here the CDR3 reads CASSIWDRGDEKLFF. The CDR3 DNA reads TGTGCCAGTAGTATCTGGGACAGGGGGGATGAAAAACTGTTTTTT. Based on the CDR3 plus reference TRBV19 and TRBJ1-4, the full variable domain is DGGITQSPKYLFRKEGQNVTLSCEQNLNHDAMYWYRQDPGQGLRLIYYSQIVNDFQKGDIAEGYSVSREKKESFPLTVTSAQKNPTAFYLCASSIWDRGDEKLFFGSGTQLSVL.

The chain is built from TRBV5-5 and TRBJ2-4; 9 nucleotides align to TRBD1. Germline loops: CDR1 SGHKS, CDR2 YYEKEE (reference sequence). There are 18 residues in the CDR3. V was clipped by 1 base and J by 0 bases; unmatched bases: 8. The CDR3, as DNA: TGTGCCAGCAGCTTGACCACAGGGGGCTTCCTAGCCAAAAACATTCAGTACTTC. Translation: CASSLTTGGFLAKNIQYF.

This chain links TRBV28 with TRBJ1-5; possibly TRBD1 for D (5 bases). The CDR3 is made up of 18 amino acids. Germline values: CDR1 MDHEN, CDR2 SYDVKM. The V gene lost 6 bases and the J gene lost 3 bases, with 24 bases spanning the gap. This CDR3 reads CASSPSPWGLANNQPQHF. DNA of the CDR3: TGTGCCAGCAGCCCATCGCCTTGGGGCTTAGCAAACAATCAGCCCCAGCATTTT.

This chain uses TRBV7-9 with TRBJ2-2, with D maybe TRBD2 (6 bases). With 1 base removed from V and 1 base from J, the gap between germline ends came to 10 bases. CDR1 is SEHNR, CDR2 FQNEAQ, per germline (reference sequence). The CDR3 totals 16 residues. The CDR3 DNA reads TGTGCCAGCAGCTTAGGAAGCGGGCTGAACACCGGGGAGCTGTTTTTT. It translates to CASSLGSGLNTGELFF. The whole variable domain, filled in from reference TRBV7-9 and TRBJ2-2, reads DTGVSQNPRHKITKRGQNVTFRCDPISEHNRLYWYRQTLGQGPEFLTYFQNEAQLEKSRLLSDRFSAERPKGSFSTLEIQRTEQGDSAMYLCASSLGSGLNTGELFFGEGSRLTVL.

The chain employs TRBV10-3 and TRBJ1-6, with TRBD1 matching over 10 bases. The germline V gene has CDR1 ENHRY and CDR2 SYGVKD. V was pared by 3 bases and J by 10 bases, with 6 bases of the junction left unmatched. The CDR3 extends over 15 amino acids. CDR3 amino acids: CAISDRTGGRSPLHF. CDR3 sequence (DNA): TGTGCCATCAGTGATCGGACAGGGGGAAGGTCACCCCTCCACTTT.

The chain employs TRBV28 and TRBJ1-1; D ambiguous. There are 13 residues in the CDR3. Germline values: CDR1 MDHEN, CDR2 SYDVKM. With 2 bases removed from V and 1 base from J, the gap between germline ends came to 5 bases. CDR3 in DNA: TGTGCCAGCAGTTTAGGGCAGAACACTGAAGCTTTCTTT. Its protein product is CASSLGQNTEAFF.

This clone has a single count. The V call is TRBV5-1, the J call TRBJ1-5, with 9 bases lining up with TRBD1. The CDR3 spans 14 residues. J was trimmed by 6 bases and V by 0 bases; bases with no gene match: 1. Germline V gene data show CDR1 as SGHRS and CDR2 as YFSETQ. The CDR3 region has the DNA TGCGCCAGCAGCTTGGGGACAGGGGTTCAGCCCCAGCATTTT. It specifies CASSLGTGVQPQHF. Complete variable domain (other parts from reference TRBV5-1 and TRBJ1-5): KAGVTQTPRYLIKTRGQQVTLSCSPISGHRSVSWYQQTPGQGLQFLFEYFSETQRNKGNFPGRFSGRQFSNSRSEMNVSTLELGDSALYLCASSLGTGVQPQHFGDGTRLSIL.

The rearrangement joins TRBV27 to TRBJ2-3, with TRBD2 matching 8 bases. This CDR3 is 14 amino acids long. V lost 2 bases and J lost 5; bases outside the gene matches: 3. The germline V gene has CDR1 MNHEY and CDR2 SMNVEV (reference sequence). The CDR3 is CASSLREGRDTQYF. DNA of the CDR3: TGTGCCAGCAGTTTACGGGAGGGGCGAGATACGCAGTATTTT.

This clone was picked up one time. Distinct nucleotide sequences in the sample also encode this CDR3. The J gene is TRBJ1-5, the V gene TRBV5-1; D is possibly TRBD1 (6 bases). V lost 3 bases and J lost 4, with 11 bases in between. In germline, CDR1 is SGHRS, CDR2 YFSETQ. CDR3 size: 14 residues. CDR3 sequence (DNA): TGCGCCAGCAGCTCTGGACAGCCTAATCAGCCCCAGCATTTT. This encodes CASSSGQPNQPQHF.

This clone was counted once. This chain connects TRBV4-1 to TRBJ1-4; D possibly corresponds to TRBD1 (6 bases). The V end lost 0 bases, the J end lost 8 bases, and 16 bases lay between the germline ends. Germline CDR1 MGHRA, CDR2 YSYEKL. The CDR3 extends over 16 amino acids. The CDR3 loop reads CASSQESRADREKLFF. Here the CDR3 DNA reads TGCGCCAGCAGCCAAGAGTCGAGGGCCGACAGGGAAAAACTGTTTTTT.